This T cell receptor (beta chain) was identified in a study of cytomegalovirus exposure and HLA in healthy donors. It was with 60 Vbeta and 13 Jbeta primers that the PCR ran. The table came from immunoSEQ multiplex PCR; TCRdb's copy has only in-frame clones and leaves some out. Of about 55,000 clones in the sample, roughly 53% were seen once. Overall study findings and caveats: TCR beta V- and J-gene trimming was later associated with a missense DCLRE1C variant. In an earlier analysis, in approximately 630 donors, most V segments appeared productive either ~87% or ~30% of the time.

In regard to this clone: Its specificity is not known.

The clonotype was recovered from a human donor in good health. Sequenced material: PBMCs.

The DNA of the CDR3 is TGTGCCAGCAGCCCGGGAGGTCAGGGACTAAGAAGCACAGATACGCAGTATTTT. Its translation: CASSPGGQGLRSTDTQYF. The V and J genes are TRBV9 and TRBJ2-3; 7 bases are shared with TRBD2. Germline loops: CDR1 SGDLS, CDR2 YYNGEE. There are 18 residues in the CDR3. V shed 4 bases and J 0 bases; nucleotides not matched to a gene: 14.